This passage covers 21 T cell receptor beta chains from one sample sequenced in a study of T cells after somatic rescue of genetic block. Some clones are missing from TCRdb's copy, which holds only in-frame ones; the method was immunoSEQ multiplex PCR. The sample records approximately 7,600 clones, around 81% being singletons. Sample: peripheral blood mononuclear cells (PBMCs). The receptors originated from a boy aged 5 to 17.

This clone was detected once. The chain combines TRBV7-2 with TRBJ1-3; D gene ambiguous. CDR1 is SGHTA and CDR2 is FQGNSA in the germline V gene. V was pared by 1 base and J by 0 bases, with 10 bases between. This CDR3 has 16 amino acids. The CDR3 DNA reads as TGTGCCAGCAGCTTAGAGGCGGGGATCTCTGGAAACACCATATATTTT. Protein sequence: CASSLEAGISGNTIYF.

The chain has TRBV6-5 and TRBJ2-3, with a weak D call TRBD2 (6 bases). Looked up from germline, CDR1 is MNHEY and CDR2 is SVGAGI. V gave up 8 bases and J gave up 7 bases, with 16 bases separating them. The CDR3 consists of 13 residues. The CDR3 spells CASWDSLGNTQYF. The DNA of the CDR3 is TGTGCCAGCTGGGACTCGCTAGGGAATACGCAGTATTTT.

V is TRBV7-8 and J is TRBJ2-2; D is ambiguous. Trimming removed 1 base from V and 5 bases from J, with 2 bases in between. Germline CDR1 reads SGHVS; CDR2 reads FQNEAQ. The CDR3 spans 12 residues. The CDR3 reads CASSLDTGELFF. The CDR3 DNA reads TGTGCCAGCAGCTTAGATACCGGGGAGCTGTTTTTT.

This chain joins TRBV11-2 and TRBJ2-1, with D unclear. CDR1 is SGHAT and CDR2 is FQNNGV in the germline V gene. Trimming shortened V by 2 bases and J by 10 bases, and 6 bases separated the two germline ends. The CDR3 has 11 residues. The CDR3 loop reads CASSLRGEQFF. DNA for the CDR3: TGTGCCAGCAGCTTACGTGGGGAGCAGTTCTTC.

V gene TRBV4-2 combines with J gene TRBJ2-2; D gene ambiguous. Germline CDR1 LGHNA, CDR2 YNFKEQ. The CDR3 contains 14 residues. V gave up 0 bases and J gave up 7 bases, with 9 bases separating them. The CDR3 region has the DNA TGTGCCAGCAGCCAAGACGACGGTGGCGGGGAGCTGTTTTTT. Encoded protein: CASSQDDGGGELFF.

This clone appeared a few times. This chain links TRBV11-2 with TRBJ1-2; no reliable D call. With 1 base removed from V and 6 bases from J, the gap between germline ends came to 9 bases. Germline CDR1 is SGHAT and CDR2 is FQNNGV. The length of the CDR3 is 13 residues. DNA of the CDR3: TGTGCCAGCAGCTTAGGAGACGTGAATGGCTACACCTTC. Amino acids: CASSLGDVNGYTF.

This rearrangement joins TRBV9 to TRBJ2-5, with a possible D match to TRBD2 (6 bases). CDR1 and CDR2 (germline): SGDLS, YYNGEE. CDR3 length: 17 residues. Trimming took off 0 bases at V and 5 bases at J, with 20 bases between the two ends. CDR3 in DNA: TGTGCCAGCAGCGTAGGTCTCAGGATGGGGGAGGAGGAGACCCAGTACTTC. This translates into CASSVGLRMGEEETQYF.

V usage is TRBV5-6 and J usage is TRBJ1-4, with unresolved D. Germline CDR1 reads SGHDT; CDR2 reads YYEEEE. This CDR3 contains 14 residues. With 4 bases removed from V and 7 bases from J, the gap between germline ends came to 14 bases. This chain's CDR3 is CASSPSVRGEKLFF. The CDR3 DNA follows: TGTGCCAGCAGCCCTTCGGTCCGTGGTGAAAAACTGTTTTTT.

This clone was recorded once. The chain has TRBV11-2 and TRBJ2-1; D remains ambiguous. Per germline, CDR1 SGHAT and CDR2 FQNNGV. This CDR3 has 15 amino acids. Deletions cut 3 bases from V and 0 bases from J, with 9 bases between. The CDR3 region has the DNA TGTGCCAGCAGCTTCCCCAGGAGCTCCTACAATGAGCAGTTCTTC. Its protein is CASSFPRSSYNEQFF. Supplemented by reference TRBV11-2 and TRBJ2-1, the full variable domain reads EAGVAQSPRYKIIEKRQSVAFWCNPISGHATLYWYQQILGQGPKLLIQFQNNGVVDDSQLPKDRFSAERLKGVDSTLKIQPAKLEDSAVYLCASSFPRSSYNEQFFGPGTRLTVL.

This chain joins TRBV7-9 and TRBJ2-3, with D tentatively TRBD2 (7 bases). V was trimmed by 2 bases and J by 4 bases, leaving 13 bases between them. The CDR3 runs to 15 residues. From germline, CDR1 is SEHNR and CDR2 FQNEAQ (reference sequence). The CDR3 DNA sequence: TGTGCCAGCAGCTTATCCGGGGGGCCGTCAGATACGCAGTATTTT. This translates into CASSLSGGPSDTQYF. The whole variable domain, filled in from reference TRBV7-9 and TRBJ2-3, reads DTGVSQNPRHKITKRGQNVTFRCDPISEHNRLYWYRQTLGQGPEFLTYFQNEAQLEKSRLLSDRFSAERPKGSFSTLEIQRTEQGDSAMYLCASSLSGGPSDTQYFGPGTRLTVL.

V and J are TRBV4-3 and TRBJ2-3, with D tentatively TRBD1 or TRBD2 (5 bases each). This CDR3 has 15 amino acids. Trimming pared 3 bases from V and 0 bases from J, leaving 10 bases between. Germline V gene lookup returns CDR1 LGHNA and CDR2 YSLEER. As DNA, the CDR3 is TGCGCCAGCAGCCAGGGGACCTTCAGCACAGATACGCAGTATTTT. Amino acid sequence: CASSQGTFSTDTQYF.

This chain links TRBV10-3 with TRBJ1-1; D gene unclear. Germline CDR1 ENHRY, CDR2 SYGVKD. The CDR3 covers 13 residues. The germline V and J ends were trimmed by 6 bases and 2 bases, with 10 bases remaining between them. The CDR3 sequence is CAIRGSGNTEAFF. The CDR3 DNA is TGTGCCATCAGGGGCTCAGGTAACACTGAAGCTTTCTTT.

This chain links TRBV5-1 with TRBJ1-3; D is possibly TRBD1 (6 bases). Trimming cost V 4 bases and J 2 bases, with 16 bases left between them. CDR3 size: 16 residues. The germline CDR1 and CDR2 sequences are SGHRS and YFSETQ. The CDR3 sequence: CASSQYREGTGNTIYF. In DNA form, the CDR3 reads TGCGCCAGCAGCCAATACAGGGAGGGGACTGGAAACACCATATATTTT.

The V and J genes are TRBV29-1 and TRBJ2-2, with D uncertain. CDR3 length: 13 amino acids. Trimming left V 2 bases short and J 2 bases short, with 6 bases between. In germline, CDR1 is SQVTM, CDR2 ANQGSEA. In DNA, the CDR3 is TGCAGCGTTGAACAGTTTAACACCGGGGAGCTGTTTTTT. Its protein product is CSVEQFNTGELFF.

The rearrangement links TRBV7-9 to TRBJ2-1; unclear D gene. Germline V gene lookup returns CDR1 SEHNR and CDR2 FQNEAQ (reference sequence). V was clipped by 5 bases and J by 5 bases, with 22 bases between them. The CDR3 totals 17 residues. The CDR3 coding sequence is TGTGCCAGCAGCCCCCCAGCGAGTAAGGCACACGACAATGAGCAGTTCTTC. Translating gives CASSPPASKAHDNEQFF.

The CDR3 region has the DNA TGTGCCAGCAGCTTAGCAGTAACTGAAGCTTTCTTT. Protein: CASSLAVTEAFF. The chain employs TRBV7-9 and TRBJ1-1; no clear D gene. CDR1 is SEHNR, CDR2 FQNEAQ, per germline (reference sequence). Trimming shortened V by 0 bases and J by 5 bases, and 4 bases separated the two germline ends. This CDR3 has 12 amino acids.

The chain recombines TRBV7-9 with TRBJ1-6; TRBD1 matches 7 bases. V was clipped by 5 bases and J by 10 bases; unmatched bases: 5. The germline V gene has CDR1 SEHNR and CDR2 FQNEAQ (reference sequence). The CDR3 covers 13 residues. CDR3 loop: CASSPSGGSPLHF. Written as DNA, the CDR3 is TGTGCCAGCAGCCCCTCAGGGGGATCACCCCTCCACTTT.

DNA for the CDR3: TGTGCCAGCAGCCAAGTCGGCGAACAGAGTGGCTACACCTTC. Amino acids: CASSQVGEQSGYTF. The J gene is TRBJ1-2, the V gene TRBV4-2; D not certain. The CDR3 spans 14 residues. From germline, CDR1 is LGHNA and CDR2 YNFKEQ. V was cut by 1 base and J by 7 bases, with 13 bases left in between.

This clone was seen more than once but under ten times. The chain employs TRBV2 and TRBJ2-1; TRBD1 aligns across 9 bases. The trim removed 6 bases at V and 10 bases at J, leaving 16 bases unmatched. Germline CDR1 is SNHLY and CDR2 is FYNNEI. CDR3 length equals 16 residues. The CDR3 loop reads CASRQTQGALDPEQFF. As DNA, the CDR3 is TGTGCCAGCAGACAAACACAGGGGGCGCTCGATCCGGAGCAGTTCTTC.

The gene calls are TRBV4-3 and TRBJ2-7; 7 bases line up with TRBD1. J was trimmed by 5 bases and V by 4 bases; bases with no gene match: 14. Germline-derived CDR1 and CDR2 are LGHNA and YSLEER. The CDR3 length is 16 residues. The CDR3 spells CASSRTQTTGTHEQYF. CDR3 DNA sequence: TGCGCCAGCAGCCGAACCCAGACGACAGGGACCCACGAGCAGTACTTC.

CDR3 in DNA: TGTACGAGCAGTGCCCCCCAGAAGGGAATTACTGAAGCTTTCTTT. This translates into CTSSAPQKGITEAFF. V gene TRBV27 combines with J gene TRBJ1-1; no definite D call. This CDR3 has 15 amino acids. Germline assignment: CDR1 MNHEY and CDR2 SMNVEV (reference sequence).